This T cell receptor beta chain appears in the sequencing data of a study of CD8 T cells in Susac syndrome. There are 14 residues in the CDR3. Trimming cost V 8 bases and J 1 base, with 14 bases left between them. The germline V gene has CDR1 GTSNPN and CDR2 SVGIG (reference sequence). A quantity of roughly 0.5 to 1 ug RNA underwent reverse transcription using random hexamers. One entry per CDR3 protein results from TCRdb running MiXCR on the immunoSEQ multiplex PCR reads. The data show 150,000 to 200,000 distinct CDR3 sequences, roughly 94% seen once. The origin of this receptor is a human donor in good health. V and J are TRBV30 and TRBJ2-2, with D hard to call. The sample was CD4+ T cells from PBMCs. CDR3 amino acids: CARSRWGNTGELFF. The CDR3 bases are TGTGCCCGAAGCCGGTGGGGGAACACCGGGGAGCTGTTTTTT.